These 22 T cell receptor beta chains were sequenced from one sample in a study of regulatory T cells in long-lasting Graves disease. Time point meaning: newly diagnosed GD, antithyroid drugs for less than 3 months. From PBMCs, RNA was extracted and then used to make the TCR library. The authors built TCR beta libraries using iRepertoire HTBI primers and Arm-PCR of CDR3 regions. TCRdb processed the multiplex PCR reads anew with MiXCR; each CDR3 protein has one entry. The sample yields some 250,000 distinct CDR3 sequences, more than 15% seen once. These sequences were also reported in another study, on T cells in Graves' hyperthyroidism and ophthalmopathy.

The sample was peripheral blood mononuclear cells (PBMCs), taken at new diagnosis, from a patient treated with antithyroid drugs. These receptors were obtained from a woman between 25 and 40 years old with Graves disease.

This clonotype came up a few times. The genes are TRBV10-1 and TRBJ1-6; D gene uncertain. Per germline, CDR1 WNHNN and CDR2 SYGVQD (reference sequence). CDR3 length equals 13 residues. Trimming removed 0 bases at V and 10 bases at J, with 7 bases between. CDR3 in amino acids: CASSESNQSPLHF. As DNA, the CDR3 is TGCGCCAGCAGTGAGTCGAATCAGTCACCCCTCCACTTT.

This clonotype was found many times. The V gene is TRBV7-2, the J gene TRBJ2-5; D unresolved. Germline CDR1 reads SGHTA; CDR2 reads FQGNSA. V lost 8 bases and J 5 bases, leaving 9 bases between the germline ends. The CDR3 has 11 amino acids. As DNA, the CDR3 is TGTGCCAGCGAGAGCCTGGAGACCCAGTACTTC. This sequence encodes CASESLETQYF. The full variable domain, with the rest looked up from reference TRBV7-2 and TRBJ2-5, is GAGVSQSPSNKVTEKGKDVELRCDPISGHTALYWYRQSLGQGLEFLIYFQGNSAPDKSGLPSDRFSAERTGGSVSTLTIQRTQQEDSAVYLCASESLETQYFGPGTRLLVL.

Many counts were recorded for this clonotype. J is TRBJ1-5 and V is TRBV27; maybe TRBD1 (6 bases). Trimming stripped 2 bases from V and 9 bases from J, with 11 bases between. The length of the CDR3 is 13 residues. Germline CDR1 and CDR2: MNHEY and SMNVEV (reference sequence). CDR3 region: CASSLGGYGPQHF. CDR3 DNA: TGTGCCAGCAGTTTAGGGGGCTATGGGCCCCAGCATTTT.

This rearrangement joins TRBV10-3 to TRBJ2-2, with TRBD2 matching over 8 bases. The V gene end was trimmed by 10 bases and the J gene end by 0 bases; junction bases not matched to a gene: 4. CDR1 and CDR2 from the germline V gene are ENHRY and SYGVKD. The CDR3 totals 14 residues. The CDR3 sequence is CATRGLANTGELFF. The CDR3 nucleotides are TGTGCCACCAGGGGACTAGCGAACACCGGGGAGCTGTTTTTT.

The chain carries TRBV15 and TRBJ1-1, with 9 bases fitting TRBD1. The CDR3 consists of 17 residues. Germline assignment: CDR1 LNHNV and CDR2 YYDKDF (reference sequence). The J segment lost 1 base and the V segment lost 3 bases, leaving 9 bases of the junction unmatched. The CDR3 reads CATSSREGTGSNTEAFF. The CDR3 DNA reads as TGTGCCACCAGCAGCCGTGAGGGGACAGGGTCGAACACTGAAGCTTTCTTT.

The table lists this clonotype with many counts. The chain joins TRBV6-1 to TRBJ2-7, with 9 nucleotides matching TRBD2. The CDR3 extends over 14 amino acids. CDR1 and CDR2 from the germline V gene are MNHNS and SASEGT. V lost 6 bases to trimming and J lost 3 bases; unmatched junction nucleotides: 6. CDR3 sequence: CASRDAGGRYEQYF. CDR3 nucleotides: TGTGCCAGCAGGGACGCGGGGGGGCGCTACGAGCAGTACTTC.

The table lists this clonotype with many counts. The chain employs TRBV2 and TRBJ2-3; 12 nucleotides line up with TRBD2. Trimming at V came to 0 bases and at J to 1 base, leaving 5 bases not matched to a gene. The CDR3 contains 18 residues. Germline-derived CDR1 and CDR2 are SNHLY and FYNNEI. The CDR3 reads CASSEAGLAGGRTDTQYF. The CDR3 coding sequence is TGTGCCAGCAGTGAAGCGGGGCTAGCGGGGGGGCGCACAGATACGCAGTATTTT.

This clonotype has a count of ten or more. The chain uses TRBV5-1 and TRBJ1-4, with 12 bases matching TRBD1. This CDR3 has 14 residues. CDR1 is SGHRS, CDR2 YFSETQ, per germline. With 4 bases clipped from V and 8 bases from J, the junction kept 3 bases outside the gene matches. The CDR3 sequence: CASSPGTGGEKLFF. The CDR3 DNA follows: TGCGCCAGCAGCCCGGGGACAGGGGGCGAAAAACTGTTTTTT.

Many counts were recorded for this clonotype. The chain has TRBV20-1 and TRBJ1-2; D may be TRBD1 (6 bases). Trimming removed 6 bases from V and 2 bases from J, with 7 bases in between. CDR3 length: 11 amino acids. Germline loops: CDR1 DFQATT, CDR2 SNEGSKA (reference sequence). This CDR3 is CSATGNYGYTF. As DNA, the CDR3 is TGCAGTGCCACAGGGAACTATGGCTACACCTTC.

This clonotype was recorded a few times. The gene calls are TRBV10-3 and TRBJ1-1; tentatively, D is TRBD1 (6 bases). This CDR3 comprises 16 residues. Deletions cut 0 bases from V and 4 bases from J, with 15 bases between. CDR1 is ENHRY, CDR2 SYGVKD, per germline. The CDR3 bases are TGTGCCATCAGTGAGTCAATCGTTGTACAGGGCACTGAAGCTTTCTTT. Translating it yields CAISESIVVQGTEAFF.

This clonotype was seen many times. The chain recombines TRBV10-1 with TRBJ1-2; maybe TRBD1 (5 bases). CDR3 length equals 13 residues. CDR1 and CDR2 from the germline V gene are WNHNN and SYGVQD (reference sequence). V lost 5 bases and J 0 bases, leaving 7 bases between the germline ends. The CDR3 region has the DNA TGCGCCAGCAGTAGGGACGCTAACTATGGCTACACCTTC. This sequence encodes CASSRDANYGYTF.

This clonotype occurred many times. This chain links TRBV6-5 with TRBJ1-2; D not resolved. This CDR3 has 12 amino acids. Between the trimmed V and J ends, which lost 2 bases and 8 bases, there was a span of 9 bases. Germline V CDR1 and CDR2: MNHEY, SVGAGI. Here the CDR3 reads CASSYTGSGYTF. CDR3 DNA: TGTGCCAGCAGTTACACCGGATCAGGCTACACCTTC.

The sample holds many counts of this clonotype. CDR3 protein: CASRPSGTAYEQYF. DNA of the CDR3: TGTGCCAGCAGACCATCCGGGACTGCGTACGAGCAGTACTTC. The chain combines TRBV27 with TRBJ2-7, with TRBD2 as a possible D gene (6 bases). The germline gives CDR1 MNHEY, CDR2 SMNVEV (reference sequence). The ends were cut back, 6 bases at V and 4 bases at J, with 16 bases in the middle. The CDR3 runs to 14 residues.

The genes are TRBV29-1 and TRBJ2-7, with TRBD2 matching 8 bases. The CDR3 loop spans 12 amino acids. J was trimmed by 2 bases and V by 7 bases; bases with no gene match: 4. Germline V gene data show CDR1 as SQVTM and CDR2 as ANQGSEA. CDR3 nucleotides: TGCAGCGGAACTAGCGGACCCTACGAGCAGTACTTC. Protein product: CSGTSGPYEQYF.

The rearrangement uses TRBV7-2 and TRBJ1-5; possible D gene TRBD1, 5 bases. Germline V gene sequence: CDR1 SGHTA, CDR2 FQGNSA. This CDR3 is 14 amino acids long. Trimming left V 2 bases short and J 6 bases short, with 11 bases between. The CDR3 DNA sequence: TGTGCCAGCAGCTTATTGGGGGGGGGTCAGCCCCAGCATTTT. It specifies CASSLLGGGQPQHF.

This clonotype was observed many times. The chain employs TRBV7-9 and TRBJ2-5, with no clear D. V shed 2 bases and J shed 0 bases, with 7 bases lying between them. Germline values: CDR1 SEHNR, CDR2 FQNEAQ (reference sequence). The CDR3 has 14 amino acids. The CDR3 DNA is TGTGCCAGCAGCTTAAAAGCAAACCAAGAGACCCAGTACTTC. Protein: CASSLKANQETQYF.

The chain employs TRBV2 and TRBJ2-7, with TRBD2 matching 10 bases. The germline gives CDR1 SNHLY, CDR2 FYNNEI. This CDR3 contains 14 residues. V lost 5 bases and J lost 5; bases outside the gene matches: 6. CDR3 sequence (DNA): TGTGCCAGCAGTATGCAGCGGGGGGGCCACGAGCAGTACTTC. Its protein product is CASSMQRGGHEQYF.

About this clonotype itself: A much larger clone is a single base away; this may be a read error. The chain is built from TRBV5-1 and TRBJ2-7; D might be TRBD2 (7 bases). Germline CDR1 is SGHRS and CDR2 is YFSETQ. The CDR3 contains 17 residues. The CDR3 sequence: CASSLSLTGTTSCEQYF. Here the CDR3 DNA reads TGCGCCAGCAGCTTGAGCCTTACAGGGACTACCTCCTGCGAGCAGTACTTC.

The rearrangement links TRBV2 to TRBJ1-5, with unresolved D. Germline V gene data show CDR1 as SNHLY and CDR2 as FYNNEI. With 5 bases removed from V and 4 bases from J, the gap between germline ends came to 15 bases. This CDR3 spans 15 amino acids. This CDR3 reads CASSYTPVGNQPQHF. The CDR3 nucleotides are TGTGCCAGCAGTTATACCCCAGTGGGGAATCAGCCCCAGCATTTT. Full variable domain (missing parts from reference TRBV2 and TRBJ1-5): EPEVTQTPSHQVTQMGQEVILRCVPISNHLYFYWYRQILGQKVEFLVSFYNNEISEKSEIFDDQFSVERPDGSNFTLKIRSTKLEDSAMYFCASSYTPVGNQPQHFGDGTRLSIL.

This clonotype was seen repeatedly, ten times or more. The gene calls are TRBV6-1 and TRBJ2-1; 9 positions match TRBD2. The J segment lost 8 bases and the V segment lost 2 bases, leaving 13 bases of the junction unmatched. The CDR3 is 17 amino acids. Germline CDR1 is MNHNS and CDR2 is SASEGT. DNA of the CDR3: TGTGCCAGCAGTGAATCGGCGGGGGGGGTTGCCTGGGATGAGCAGTTCTTC. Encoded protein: CASSESAGGVAWDEQFF.

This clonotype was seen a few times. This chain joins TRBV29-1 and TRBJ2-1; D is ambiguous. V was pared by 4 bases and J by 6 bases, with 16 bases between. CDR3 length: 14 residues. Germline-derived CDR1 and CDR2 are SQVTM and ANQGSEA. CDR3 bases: TGCAGCGTTGTTTGGGGTCATATGGGCAATGAGCAGTTCTTC. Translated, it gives CSVVWGHMGNEQFF.

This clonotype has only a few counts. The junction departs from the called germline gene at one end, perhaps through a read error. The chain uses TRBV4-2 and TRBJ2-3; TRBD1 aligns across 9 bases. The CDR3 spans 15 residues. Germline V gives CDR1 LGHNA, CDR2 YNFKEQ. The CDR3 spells CANSHGTGTTDTQYF. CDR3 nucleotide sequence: TGTGCCAACAGCCACGGGACAGGGACTACAGATACGCAGTATTTT.